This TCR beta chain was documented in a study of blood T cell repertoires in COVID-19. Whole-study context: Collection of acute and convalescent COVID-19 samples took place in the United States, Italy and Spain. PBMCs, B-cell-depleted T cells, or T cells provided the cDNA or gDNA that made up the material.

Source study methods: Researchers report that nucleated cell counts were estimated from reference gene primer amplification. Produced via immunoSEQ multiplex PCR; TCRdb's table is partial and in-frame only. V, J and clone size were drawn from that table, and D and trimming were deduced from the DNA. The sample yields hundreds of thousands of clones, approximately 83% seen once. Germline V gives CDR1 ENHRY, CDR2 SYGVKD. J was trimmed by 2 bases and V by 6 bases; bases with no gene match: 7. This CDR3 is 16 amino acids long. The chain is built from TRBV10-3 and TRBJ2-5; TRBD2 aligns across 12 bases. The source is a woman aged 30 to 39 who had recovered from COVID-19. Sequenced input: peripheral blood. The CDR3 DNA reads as TGTGCCATCAGCGGCGGACTAGCGGGGCAGCAAGAGACCCAGTACTTC. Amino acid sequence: CAISGGLAGQQETQYF.